Below are 10 T cell receptor beta chains sequenced from a single sample in a study of T cell repertoires in cytomegalovirus infection. Their antigens are not known. TCRdb reanalysed the reads using MiXCR and keeps one entry per CDR3 protein. This sample yields hundreds of thousands of distinct CDR3 sequences, of which around a third are seen a single time; 17% belongs to the top ten. Sequenced material: cultured PBMCs, taken from culture after CMV antigen stimulation. These receptors all come from a human donor in good health (CMV status not recorded). Some clones in this sample may be carry-over from other donors' samples.

This clonotype was counted between two and nine times. The V call is TRBV28, the J call TRBJ2-7, with D possibly called TRBD1 or TRBD2 (6 bases each). The CDR3 contains 15 residues. Trimming shortened V by 1 base and J by 0 bases, and 10 bases separated the two germline ends. Looked up from germline, CDR1 is MDHEN and CDR2 is SYDVKM. The CDR3 DNA is TGTGCCAGCAGTTTATCACAGGGAGGCTCCTACGAGCAGTACGTC. This encodes CASSLSQGGSYEQYV.

This clonotype was seen only a few times. The J gene is TRBJ1-1, the V gene TRBV27, with D possibly matching TRBD1 (5 bases). Trimming stripped 2 bases from V and 5 bases from J, with 9 bases between. The CDR3 extends over 13 amino acids. CDR1 and CDR2 from the germline V gene are MNHEY and SMNVEV (reference sequence). CDR3 bases: TGTGCCAGCAGTTTAATGGAGGGGACTGAAGCTTTCTTT. The encoded protein is CASSLMEGTEAFF.

The chain links TRBV7-2 to TRBJ1-5; D unclear. Germline V gene data show CDR1 as SGHTA and CDR2 as FQGNSA. CDR3 length: 16 residues. Trimming shortened V by 1 base and J by 3 bases, and 13 bases separated the two germline ends. The DNA for the CDR3 is TGTGCCAGCAGCTTAGTGGGGATCAGGTACAATCAGCCCCAGCATTTT. Amino acid sequence: CASSLVGIRYNQPQHF.

The chain employs TRBV2 and TRBJ2-7, with a possible D match to TRBD1 (7 bases). The CDR3 contains 14 residues. The germline gives CDR1 SNHLY, CDR2 FYNNEI. The V gene lost 4 bases and the J gene lost 6 bases, with 16 bases spanning the gap. CDR3 DNA sequence: TGTGCCAGCAGTGTGGAGGGGGCTAACTTCGAGCAGTACTTC. Translated: CASSVEGANFEQYF. The complete variable domain, with remaining parts taken from reference TRBV2 and TRBJ2-7, reads EPEVTQTPSHQVTQMGQEVILRCVPISNHLYFYWYRQILGQKVEFLVSFYNNEISEKSEIFDDQFSVERPDGSNFTLKIRSTKLEDSAMYFCASSVEGANFEQYFGPGTRLTVT.

The rearrangement uses TRBV7-9 and TRBJ2-1; no firm D call. This CDR3 region has 11 residues. Germline V gene data show CDR1 as SEHNR and CDR2 as FQNEAQ (reference sequence). V was trimmed by 5 bases and J by 5 bases, leaving 4 bases between them. CDR3 coding DNA: TGTGCCAGCAGCGGACACAATGAGCAGTTCTTC. This sequence encodes CASSGHNEQFF.

The chain recombines TRBV10-3 with TRBJ1-1, with 8 bases matching TRBD1. Germline CDR1 and CDR2: ENHRY and SYGVKD. With V trimmed by 4 bases and J by 0 bases, 7 bases remained unmatched. The CDR3 has 16 amino acids. CDR3 protein: CAISASGGRMNTEAFF. The CDR3 nucleotides read TGTGCCATCAGTGCGTCAGGGGGCAGAATGAACACTGAAGCTTTCTTT.

The chain carries TRBV7-4 and TRBJ2-2, with D tentatively TRBD1 or TRBD2 (5 bases each). The CDR3 has 15 amino acids. Germline V gene lookup returns CDR1 SGHVT and CDR2 SQSDAQ. V was clipped by 5 bases and J by 4 bases, with 14 bases between them. This chain's CDR3 is CASSPPEGSTGELFF. As DNA, the CDR3 is TGTGCCAGCAGCCCCCCCGAGGGGAGCACCGGGGAGCTGTTTTTT.

V is TRBV6-5 and J is TRBJ1-4; weak D call: TRBD1 (5 bases). This CDR3 region has 16 residues. With 3 bases removed from V and 4 bases from J, the gap between germline ends came to 15 bases. CDR1 is MNHEY and CDR2 is SVGAGI in the germline V gene. CDR3 DNA: TGTGCCAGCAGTTATCGGGCAGGGATGGGTAATGAAAAACTGTTTTTT. Its translation: CASSYRAGMGNEKLFF.

The sample holds a few counts of this clonotype. V gene TRBV4-1 combines with J gene TRBJ1-5; D is unclear. V was shortened by 1 base and J by 5 bases, with 12 bases between the two germline ends. The CDR3 is 15 amino acids. CDR1 is MGHRA, CDR2 YSYEKL, per germline. The CDR3 bases are TGCGCCAGCAGCCAAGTCTGGGGAAACGATCAGCCCCAGCATTTT. Its translation is CASSQVWGNDQPQHF.

This chain connects TRBV7-2 to TRBJ2-3; D is ambiguous. The CDR3 length is 14 residues. V was trimmed by 3 bases and J by 2 bases, leaving 9 bases between them. The germline V gene encodes CDR1 SGHTA and CDR2 FQGNSA. The CDR3 loop is CASSLDLYTDTQYF. The CDR3 DNA is TGTGCCAGCAGCTTGGATCTATACACAGATACGCAGTATTTT.